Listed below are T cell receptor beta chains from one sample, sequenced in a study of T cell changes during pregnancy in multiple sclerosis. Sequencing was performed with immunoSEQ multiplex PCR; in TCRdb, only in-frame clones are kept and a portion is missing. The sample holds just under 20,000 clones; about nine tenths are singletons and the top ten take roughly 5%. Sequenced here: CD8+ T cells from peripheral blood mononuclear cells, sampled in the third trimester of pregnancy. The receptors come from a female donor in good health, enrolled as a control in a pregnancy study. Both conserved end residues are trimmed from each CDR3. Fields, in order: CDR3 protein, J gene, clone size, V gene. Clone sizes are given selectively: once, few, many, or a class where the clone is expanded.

CDR3: ASSPLQGRYGYT
J: TRBJ1-2
size: .
V: TRBV4-3

CDR3: ATSSSGGAGETQY
J: TRBJ2-5
size: .
V: TRBV15

CDR3: ASKFSGQGGLSPLH
J: TRBJ1-6
size: .
V: TRBV4-2

CDR3: ASTSGGEGYT
J: TRBJ1-2
size: .
V: TRBV28

CDR3: ASSPGTGLYGYT
J: TRBJ1-2
size: .
V: TRBV7-3

CDR3: ASSQDKGGLTGAGNTIY
J: TRBJ1-3
size: .
V: TRBV4-3

CDR3: ASSSGQGYT
J: TRBJ1-2
size: .
V: TRBV27

CDR3: ASSLARGRLYGYT
J: TRBJ1-2
size: once
V: TRBV7-2

CDR3: ASTSWDRETYGYT
J: TRBJ1-2
size: .
V: TRBV27

CDR3: ASSEDRARLETQY
J: TRBJ2-5
size: .
V: TRBV19

CDR3: ASSLSSEQY
J: TRBJ2-7
size: .
V: TRBV14

CDR3: ASSHMKGQGLVNTEAF
J: TRBJ1-1
size: .
V: TRBV4-3

CDR3: ASSEAGAYEQY
J: TRBJ2-7
size: .
V: TRBV7-9

CDR3: ASSPGNTEAF
J: TRBJ1-1
size: .
V: TRBV6-6

CDR3: ASSQGRTGRTEAF
J: TRBJ1-1
size: .
V: TRBV4-3

CDR3: ASRGGQGNSYEQY
J: TRBJ2-7
size: .
V: TRBV27

CDR3: ASSRGPGGYGYT
J: TRBJ1-2
size: .
V: TRBV28

CDR3: ASSPSGGGLDTQY
J: TRBJ2-3
size: .
V: TRBV27

CDR3: ASSTGTGGSEQY
J: TRBJ2-7
size: .
V: TRBV7-3

CDR3: ASSPRTGELF
J: TRBJ2-2
size: once
V: TRBV4-1

CDR3: ASSLRQGRIEAF
J: TRBJ1-1
size: once
V: TRBV5-1

CDR3: ASSKSGQGDYGYT
J: TRBJ1-2
size: few
V: TRBV21-1

CDR3: ASSQARTGGTEAF
J: TRBJ1-1
size: .
V: TRBV4-2

CDR3: ASSPRDLANEQF
J: TRBJ2-1
size: .
V: TRBV14

CDR3: ATSSGTGLDQPQH
J: TRBJ1-5
size: .
V: TRBV15

CDR3: ASSLGEAYNEQF
J: TRBJ2-1
size: .
V: TRBV7-9

CDR3: ATSRSGASSYNSPLH
J: TRBJ1-6
size: .
V: TRBV15

CDR3: AISEGDRGMGGYT
J: TRBJ1-2
size: .
V: TRBV10-3

CDR3: ASSVRSREEDGYT
J: TRBJ1-2
size: .
V: TRBV11-1

CDR3: ATSDSGGYSYEQY
J: TRBJ2-7
size: .
V: TRBV15

CDR3: ASSVNRDRGKDNEQF
J: TRBJ2-1
size: .
V: TRBV9

CDR3: ASSLLQGANTEAF
J: TRBJ1-1
size: .
V: TRBV27

CDR3: ASSLVVDTGREKLF
J: TRBJ1-4
size: .
V: TRBV7-9

CDR3: ASSHNRDTRTEAF
J: TRBJ1-1
size: .
V: TRBV19

CDR3: ASSQDEGSSGANTGELF
J: TRBJ2-2
size: once
V: TRBV4-2

CDR3: ASRADSEAF
J: TRBJ1-1
size: .
V: TRBV28

CDR3: AGTTGTGNSPLH
J: TRBJ1-6
size: .
V: TRBV30